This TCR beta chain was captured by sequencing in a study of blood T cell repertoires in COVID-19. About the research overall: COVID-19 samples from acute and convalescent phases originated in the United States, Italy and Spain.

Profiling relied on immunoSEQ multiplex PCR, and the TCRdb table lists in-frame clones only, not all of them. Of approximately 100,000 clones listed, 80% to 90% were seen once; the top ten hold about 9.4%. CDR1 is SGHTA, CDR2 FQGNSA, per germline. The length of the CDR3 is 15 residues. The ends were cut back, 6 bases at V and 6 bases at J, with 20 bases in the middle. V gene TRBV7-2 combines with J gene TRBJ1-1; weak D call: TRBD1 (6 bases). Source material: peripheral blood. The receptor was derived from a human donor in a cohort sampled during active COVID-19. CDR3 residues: CASSTGTILVAEAFF. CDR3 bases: TGTGCCAGCAGTACCGGGACAATCCTTGTTGCTGAAGCTTTCTTT. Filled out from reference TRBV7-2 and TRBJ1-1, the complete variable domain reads GAGVSQSPSNKVTEKGKDVELRCDPISGHTALYWYRQSLGQGLEFLIYFQGNSAPDKSGLPSDRFSAERTGGSVSTLTIQRTQQEDSAVYLCASSTGTILVAEAFFGQGTRLTVV.